This T cell receptor beta chain was sequenced in a study of blood T cell repertoires in COVID-19. Only in-frame clones appear in the TCRdb table, and some are missing; sequencing was by immunoSEQ multiplex PCR. The repertoire consists of about 90,000 clones, with 91% occurring once and the leading ten covering roughly 2%. The germline V gene encodes CDR1 LGHNA and CDR2 YSLEER. The V end lost 0 bases, the J end lost 5 bases, and 7 bases lay between the germline ends. This CDR3 spans 13 amino acids. What was sequenced was peripheral blood. The chain employs TRBV4-3 and TRBJ1-1; D ambiguous. This receptor was identified in a human donor with active COVID-19. The donor label of this sample is uncertain. The CDR3 DNA reads TGCGCCAGCAGCCAAGACAGAATTACTGAAGCTTTCTTT. It specifies CASSQDRITEAFF.